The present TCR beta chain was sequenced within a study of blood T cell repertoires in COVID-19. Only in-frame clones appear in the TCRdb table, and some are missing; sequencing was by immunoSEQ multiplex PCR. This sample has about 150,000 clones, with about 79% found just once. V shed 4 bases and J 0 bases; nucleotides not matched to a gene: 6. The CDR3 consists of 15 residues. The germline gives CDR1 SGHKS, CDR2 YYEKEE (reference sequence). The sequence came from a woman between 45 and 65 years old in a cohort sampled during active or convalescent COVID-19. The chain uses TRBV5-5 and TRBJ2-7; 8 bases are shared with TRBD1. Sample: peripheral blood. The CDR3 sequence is CASSPRTGSSYEQYF. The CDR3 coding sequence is TGTGCCAGCAGCCCGAGGACAGGGAGCTCCTACGAGCAGTACTTC.